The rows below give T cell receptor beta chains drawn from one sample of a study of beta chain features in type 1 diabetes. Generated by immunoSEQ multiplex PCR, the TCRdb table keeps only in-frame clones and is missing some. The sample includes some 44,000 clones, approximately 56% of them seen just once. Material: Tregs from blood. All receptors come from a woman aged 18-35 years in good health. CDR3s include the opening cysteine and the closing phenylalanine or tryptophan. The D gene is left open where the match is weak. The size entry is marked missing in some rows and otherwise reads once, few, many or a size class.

CDR3nt: TGTGCCAGCAGCTTAATTGGTTGGCTAGAGACCTATGGCTACACCTTC; CDR3aa: CASSLIGWLETYGYTF; j_gene: TRBJ1-2; d_gene: -; v_gene: TRBV7-9; abundance: few
CDR3nt: TGTGCCAGCAGTGGGACAGGCTGGACATCAAATGAGCAGTTCTTC; CDR3aa: CASSGTGWTSNEQFF; j_gene: TRBJ2-1; d_gene: TRBD1; v_gene: TRBV6-1; abundance: -
CDR3nt: TGTGCCAGCAGCCAAGTATTCGGGACAGGGGGCAATGAGCAGTTCTTC; CDR3aa: CASSQVFGTGGNEQFF; j_gene: TRBJ2-1; d_gene: TRBD1; v_gene: TRBV4-2; abundance: -
CDR3nt: TGTGCCAGCAGTGATGGACAAATCGCTCAGCCCCAGCATTTT; CDR3aa: CASSDGQIAQPQHF; j_gene: TRBJ1-5; d_gene: -; v_gene: TRBV2; abundance: -
CDR3nt: TGTGCCAGCAGCTTAGCGGTCGGGAGGGGGCAAGAGACCCAGTACTTC; CDR3aa: CASSLAVGRGQETQYF; j_gene: TRBJ2-5; d_gene: TRBD2; v_gene: TRBV7-2; abundance: few
CDR3nt: TGTGCCAGTAGTAAACCAGGGGGCTTGGGGAACACTGAAGCTTTCTTT; CDR3aa: CASSKPGGLGNTEAFF; j_gene: TRBJ1-1; d_gene: TRBD1; v_gene: TRBV19; abundance: -
CDR3nt: TGTGCCAGCAGCGGGGACAGGGGTCAGCCCCAGCATTTT; CDR3aa: CASSGDRGQPQHF; j_gene: TRBJ1-5; d_gene: TRBD1; v_gene: TRBV7-6; abundance: few
CDR3nt: TGTGCCAGCAGCCGGGATCCACACACTGAAGCTTTCTTT; CDR3aa: CASSRDPHTEAFF; j_gene: TRBJ1-1; d_gene: -; v_gene: TRBV9; abundance: -
CDR3nt: TGTGCCAGCAGCTCCGGTGGGGGGAGGACACCAGGCTACACCTTC; CDR3aa: CASSSGGGRTPGYTF; j_gene: TRBJ1-2; d_gene: -; v_gene: TRBV7-9; abundance: few
CDR3nt: TGTGCCAGCAGCGTAGCCGCGAGCTCCTACGAGCAGTACTTC; CDR3aa: CASSVAASSYEQYF; j_gene: TRBJ2-7; d_gene: -; v_gene: TRBV9; abundance: -
CDR3nt: TGTGCCAGCAGCCCCCAGGTTTCGGGTGGGGCCAACGTCCTGACCTTC; CDR3aa: CASSPQVSGGANVLTF; j_gene: TRBJ2-6; d_gene: -; v_gene: TRBV9; abundance: -
CDR3nt: TGTGCCAGCAGCTACAGCCTCGTCGTTGGGGCCAACGTCCTGACTTTC; CDR3aa: CASSYSLVVGANVLTF; j_gene: TRBJ2-6; d_gene: -; v_gene: TRBV13; abundance: -
CDR3nt: TGTGCCAGCAGTGAAGAAGGGGGCGGTCGTTCACCCCTCCACTTT; CDR3aa: CASSEEGGGRSPLHF; j_gene: TRBJ1-6; d_gene: TRBD1; v_gene: TRBV2; abundance: -
CDR3nt: TGTGCCAGCAGCCGGACAGGTCCGGGTCAGCCCCAGCATTTT; CDR3aa: CASSRTGPGQPQHF; j_gene: TRBJ1-5; d_gene: TRBD1; v_gene: TRBV28; abundance: -
CDR3nt: TGTGCCAGCTCCCTCGCCGGGACAGGGCGGGAGCAGTACTTC; CDR3aa: CASSLAGTGREQYF; j_gene: TRBJ2-7; d_gene: TRBD1; v_gene: TRBV6-5; abundance: -
CDR3nt: TGTGCCAGCAGCTTAGTTGCGGGAGTGAATTCCGGGGAGCTGTTTTTT; CDR3aa: CASSLVAGVNSGELFF; j_gene: TRBJ2-2; d_gene: TRBD2; v_gene: TRBV11-2; abundance: -
CDR3nt: TGTGCCAGTAAGAGGGATCTAGCGCCCAGCTCCTACAATGAGCAGTTCTTC; CDR3aa: CASKRDLAPSSYNEQFF; j_gene: TRBJ2-1; d_gene: -; v_gene: TRBV19; abundance: -
CDR3nt: TGTGCCAGCTCACAAAAAACAGGGTCCGATGGCTACACCTTC; CDR3aa: CASSQKTGSDGYTF; j_gene: TRBJ1-2; d_gene: -; v_gene: TRBV18; abundance: few
CDR3nt: TGTGCCATCGGGGACGGGACACTTAGCTCCTACGAGCAGTACTTC; CDR3aa: CAIGDGTLSSYEQYF; j_gene: TRBJ2-7; d_gene: -; v_gene: TRBV10-3; abundance: -
CDR3nt: TGTGCCACCAGCAGAGATGCCCGTGGGCAGGGAACATACACCTTC; CDR3aa: CATSRDARGQGTYTF; j_gene: TRBJ1-2; d_gene: -; v_gene: TRBV15; abundance: -
CDR3nt: TGTGCCATCAGTAGACAGACTAACTATGGCTACACCTTC; CDR3aa: CAISRQTNYGYTF; j_gene: TRBJ1-2; d_gene: -; v_gene: TRBV10-3; abundance: -
CDR3nt: TGTGCCAGCAGCCGATCAGGGGTAGGGGATACGCAGTATTTT; CDR3aa: CASSRSGVGDTQYF; j_gene: TRBJ2-3; d_gene: -; v_gene: TRBV28; abundance: -
CDR3nt: TGTGCCAGTAGTATTGGACAGCCCTATAGCAATCAGCCCCAGCATTTT; CDR3aa: CASSIGQPYSNQPQHF; j_gene: TRBJ1-5; d_gene: -; v_gene: TRBV19; abundance: -
CDR3nt: TGTGCCAGCAGCCGAACCAGGGGGAACACCGGGGAGCTGTTTTTT; CDR3aa: CASSRTRGNTGELFF; j_gene: TRBJ2-2; d_gene: -; v_gene: TRBV11-2; abundance: -
CDR3nt: TGTGCCAGCAGGATAGACAGGGTGAGCTACACCTTC; CDR3aa: CASRIDRVSYTF; j_gene: TRBJ1-2; d_gene: TRBD1; v_gene: TRBV6-5; abundance: -
CDR3nt: TGTGCCAGCAGAGCACGCGGGAGAGCGGGCGATACGCAGTATTTT; CDR3aa: CASRARGRAGDTQYF; j_gene: TRBJ2-3; d_gene: TRBD2; v_gene: TRBV7-3; abundance: medium-sized
CDR3nt: TGTGCCAGCAGGTGGACAGGGAAGGGTGGGCAGCCCCAGCATTTT; CDR3aa: CASRWTGKGGQPQHF; j_gene: TRBJ1-5; d_gene: TRBD1; v_gene: TRBV27; abundance: -
CDR3nt: TGTGCCAGCAGTTCCATTAGGGGTCGGACCGGGGAGCTGTTTTTT; CDR3aa: CASSSIRGRTGELFF; j_gene: TRBJ2-2; d_gene: -; v_gene: TRBV6-5; abundance: -
CDR3nt: TGTGCCAGCAGTACACCCGACACTGAAGCTTTCTTT; CDR3aa: CASSTPDTEAFF; j_gene: TRBJ1-1; d_gene: -; v_gene: TRBV28; abundance: few
CDR3nt: TGCGCCAGCAGTGAAGCGGGAGAATTCCATGAGCAGTTCTTC; CDR3aa: CASSEAGEFHEQFF; j_gene: TRBJ2-1; d_gene: TRBD2; v_gene: TRBV10-1; abundance: -
CDR3nt: TGTGCCAGCAGCCGAACCGGGACTGGGGCTCGCGAGCAGTACTTC; CDR3aa: CASSRTGTGAREQYF; j_gene: TRBJ2-7; d_gene: -; v_gene: TRBV7-9; abundance: -
CDR3nt: TGTGCCAGCAGCGCGCCTAGCGGGGTTACCTCTGGGGCCAACGTCCTGACTTTC; CDR3aa: CASSAPSGVTSGANVLTF; j_gene: TRBJ2-6; d_gene: TRBD2; v_gene: TRBV9; abundance: -
CDR3nt: TGTGCCAGCCGACAGGGAAGCTCCTACAATGAGCAGTTCTTC; CDR3aa: CASRQGSSYNEQFF; j_gene: TRBJ2-1; d_gene: TRBD1; v_gene: TRBV7-8; abundance: -
CDR3nt: TGTGCCAGCAGACTTGGGACAGGGGATTCACCCCTCCACTTT; CDR3aa: CASRLGTGDSPLHF; j_gene: TRBJ1-6; d_gene: TRBD1; v_gene: TRBV27; abundance: -
CDR3nt: TGCGCCAGCAGCCTGGGACAGGTCTACAATGAGCAGTTCTTC; CDR3aa: CASSLGQVYNEQFF; j_gene: TRBJ2-1; d_gene: TRBD1; v_gene: TRBV5-1; abundance: few
CDR3nt: TGTGCCAGCAGCGGGACTGGGCCCTACAATGAGCAGTTCTTC; CDR3aa: CASSGTGPYNEQFF; j_gene: TRBJ2-1; d_gene: -; v_gene: TRBV7-2; abundance: -
CDR3nt: TGTGCCAGCAGTGAAGCTATTAGCGGGAGTTACGGGGAGCTGTTTTTT; CDR3aa: CASSEAISGSYGELFF; j_gene: TRBJ2-2; d_gene: TRBD2; v_gene: TRBV6-1; abundance: -
CDR3nt: TGTGCCAGCAGTTTACGGGGGGCGCGGGTAGCTTTCTTT; CDR3aa: CASSLRGARVAFF; j_gene: TRBJ1-1; d_gene: -; v_gene: TRBV28; abundance: -
CDR3nt: TGCAGCGTTGAAGATGGGGGGGCCGAAGACTATGGCTACACCTTC; CDR3aa: CSVEDGGAEDYGYTF; j_gene: TRBJ1-2; d_gene: -; v_gene: TRBV29-1; abundance: few
CDR3nt: TGTGCCAGCAGCCACGGGGAAGTCTACAATGAGCAGTTCTTC; CDR3aa: CASSHGEVYNEQFF; j_gene: TRBJ2-1; d_gene: -; v_gene: TRBV7-9; abundance: -
CDR3nt: TGTGCCAGCAGAACGGAGACCTACGAGCAGTACTTC; CDR3aa: CASRTETYEQYF; j_gene: TRBJ2-7; d_gene: -; v_gene: TRBV7-2; abundance: -
CDR3nt: TGTGCCAGCAGTTACAGGGGGCTAGGGGAGACCCAGTACTTC; CDR3aa: CASSYRGLGETQYF; j_gene: TRBJ2-5; d_gene: TRBD1; v_gene: TRBV6-5; abundance: -
CDR3nt: TGTGCCAGCAGTACCTCAGGGGGAACATCCGAGCAGTACTTC; CDR3aa: CASSTSGGTSEQYF; j_gene: TRBJ2-7; d_gene: TRBD1; v_gene: TRBV6-6; abundance: -
CDR3nt: TGTGCCAGCAGCTTCCTAACGTACAATGAGCAGTTCTTC; CDR3aa: CASSFLTYNEQFF; j_gene: TRBJ2-1; d_gene: -; v_gene: TRBV5-5; abundance: few
CDR3nt: TGTGCCAGCAGCTTAGCCGCTGACTGGAGGGATACGCAGTATTTT; CDR3aa: CASSLAADWRDTQYF; j_gene: TRBJ2-3; d_gene: -; v_gene: TRBV7-6; abundance: -
CDR3nt: TGTGCCAGCAGCAACCAAAACAGGGTCACTGAAGCTTTCTTT; CDR3aa: CASSNQNRVTEAFF; j_gene: TRBJ1-1; d_gene: -; v_gene: TRBV6-6; abundance: -
CDR3nt: TGCGCCAGCAGCCCTGCAGGCGCAGTTATGAACACTGAAGCTTTCTTT; CDR3aa: CASSPAGAVMNTEAFF; j_gene: TRBJ1-1; d_gene: -; v_gene: TRBV5-1; abundance: -
CDR3nt: TGTGCCAGCTCATCGACAGGGGGGTCCGACTATGGCTACACCTTC; CDR3aa: CASSSTGGSDYGYTF; j_gene: TRBJ1-2; d_gene: TRBD1; v_gene: TRBV7-6; abundance: once
CDR3nt: TGTGCCAGCAGCCTCGCTGGGGGGTGGAGGGGAGCTTTCTTT; CDR3aa: CASSLAGGWRGAFF; j_gene: TRBJ1-1; d_gene: -; v_gene: TRBV7-9; abundance: -
CDR3nt: TGTGCCAGCAGCTGGGCACAGGGGGATACGCAGTATTTT; CDR3aa: CASSWAQGDTQYF; j_gene: TRBJ2-3; d_gene: TRBD1; v_gene: TRBV7-3; abundance: -
CDR3nt: TGTGCCATCAGTACGGACCGGGACAGGTTGACCGGGGAGCTGTTTTTT; CDR3aa: CAISTDRDRLTGELFF; j_gene: TRBJ2-2; d_gene: TRBD1; v_gene: TRBV10-3; abundance: -
CDR3nt: TGCGCCAGCAGCGAAGCTAGCGGGAGGGCCCAGGAGACCCAGTACTTC; CDR3aa: CASSEASGRAQETQYF; j_gene: TRBJ2-5; d_gene: TRBD2; v_gene: TRBV5-1; abundance: few
CDR3nt: TGTGCCAGCAGCTTAGTACAAAACAGGGGGGAACCGGGGGAGCAGTACTTC; CDR3aa: CASSLVQNRGEPGEQYF; j_gene: TRBJ2-7; d_gene: TRBD1; v_gene: TRBV7-9; abundance: -